This T cell receptor beta chain was found in a study of blood T cell repertoires in COVID-19. As for the study in general: The study drew acute and convalescent COVID-19 samples from the United States, Italy and Spain. Sample material is recorded as cDNA or gDNA derived from T cells, B-cell-depleted T cells, or PBMCs.

With 9 bases removed from V and 8 bases from J, the gap between germline ends came to 16 bases. Germline assignment: CDR1 KGHDR and CDR2 SFDVKD. The CDR3 is 14 residues long. The authors' processing: Reference gene primers were amplified, and this amplification served to estimate nucleated cell counts. Libraries were prepared by immunoSEQ multiplex PCR; TCRdb keeps only in-frame clonotypes and omits some of them. The V and J calls and the clone size are those of that table, but D and trimming were determined from the DNA. The data hold 65,000 to 90,000 clones, with 80% to 90% observed a single time. The source of this sequence is a woman aged 18-29 years with acute or convalescent COVID-19. The J gene is TRBJ1-6, the V gene TRBV24-1; D gene uncertain. Sample: peripheral blood. In DNA, the CDR3 is TGTGCCACCGCTGGAGGACTGGGGTATTCACCCCTCCACTTT. Protein product: CATAGGLGYSPLHF.